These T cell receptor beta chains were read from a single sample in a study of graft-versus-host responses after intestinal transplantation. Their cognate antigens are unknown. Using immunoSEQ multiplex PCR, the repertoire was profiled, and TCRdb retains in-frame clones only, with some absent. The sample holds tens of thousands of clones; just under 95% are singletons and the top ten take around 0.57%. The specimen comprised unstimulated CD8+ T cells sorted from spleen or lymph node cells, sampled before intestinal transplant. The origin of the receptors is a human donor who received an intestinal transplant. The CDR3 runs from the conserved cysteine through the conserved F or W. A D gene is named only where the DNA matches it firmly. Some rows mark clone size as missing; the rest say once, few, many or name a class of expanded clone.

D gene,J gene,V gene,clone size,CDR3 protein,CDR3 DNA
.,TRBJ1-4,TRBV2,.,CASNKQSTEKLFF,TGTGCCAGCAACAAACAGTCGACAGAAAAACTGTTTTTT
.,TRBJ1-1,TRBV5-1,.,CASSLDEITGLNTEAFF,TGCGCCAGCAGCTTGGACGAGATTACGGGACTGAACACTGAAGCTTTCTTT
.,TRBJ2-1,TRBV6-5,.,CASSYMGGLDEQFF,TGTGCCAGCAGTTATATGGGTGGACTCGATGAGCAGTTCTTC
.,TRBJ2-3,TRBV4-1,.,CASSQDLTGDPQYF,TGCGCCAGCAGCCAAGACCTGACCGGGGATCCGCAGTATTTT
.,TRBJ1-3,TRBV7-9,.,CASSPIPGTGSGNTIYF,TGTGCCAGCAGCCCTATACCCGGGACCGGCTCTGGAAACACCATATATTTT
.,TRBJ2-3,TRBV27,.,CASSLRTGTDTQYF,TGTGCCAGCAGTCTCCGGACTGGCACAGATACGCAGTATTTT
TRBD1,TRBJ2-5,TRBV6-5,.,CASSTGTGFQETQYF,TGTGCCAGCAGTACCGGGACAGGATTTCAAGAGACCCAGTACTTC
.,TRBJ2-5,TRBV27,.,CASRTGETQYF,TGTGCCAGCAGAACGGGAGAGACCCAGTACTTC
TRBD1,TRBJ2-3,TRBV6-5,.,CASSYLEDRIQYF,TGTGCCAGCAGTTACCTAGAGGACAGGATCCAGTATTTT
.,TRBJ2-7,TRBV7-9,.,CASSSRTPSSYEQYF,TGTGCCAGCAGCTCCCGGACGCCTAGCTCCTACGAGCAGTACTTC
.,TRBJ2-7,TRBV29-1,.,CSVDEGGEQYF,TGCAGCGTCGACGAAGGGGGCGAGCAGTACTTC
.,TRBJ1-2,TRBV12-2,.,CASRLGQGAAYGYTF,TGTGCAAGTCGCCTGGGACAGGGGGCGGCCTATGGCTACACCTTC
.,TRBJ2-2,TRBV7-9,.,CASSQDTYYTGELFF,TGTGCCAGCAGCCAGGACACCTACTACACCGGGGAGCTGTTTTTT
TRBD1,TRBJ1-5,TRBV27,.,CASSPVLGQAYNQPQHF,TGTGCCAGCAGTCCCGTGCTCGGACAGGCTTACAATCAGCCCCAGCATTTT
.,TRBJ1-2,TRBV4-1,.,CASSQDLDYGYTF,TGCGCCAGCAGCCAAGATTTGGATTATGGCTACACCTTC
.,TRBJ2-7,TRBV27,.,CASSLRHGVINEQYF,TGTGCCAGCAGTTTGAGACACGGCGTTATAAACGAGCAGTACTTC
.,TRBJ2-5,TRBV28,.,CASSLYGLLETQYF,TGTGCCAGCAGTTTATATGGGTTGCTAGAGACCCAGTACTTC
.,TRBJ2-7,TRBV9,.,CASSVSPGAYEQYF,TGTGCCAGCAGCGTAAGTCCAGGGGCCTACGAGCAGTACTTC
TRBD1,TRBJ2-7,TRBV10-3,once,CASIQGVLSYEQYF,TGTGCCAGCATACAGGGGGTACTCTCCTACGAGCAGTACTTC
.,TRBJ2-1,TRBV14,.,CASSQWGLLRTAAGGNNEQFF,TGTGCCAGCAGCCAATGGGGACTCCTCCGGACCGCAGCGGGTGGGAACAATGAGCAGTTCTTC
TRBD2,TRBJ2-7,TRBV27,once,CASSPRTSGRATPSYEQYF,TGTGCCAGCAGTCCAAGGACTAGCGGGAGGGCTACCCCTTCCTACGAGCAGTACTTC
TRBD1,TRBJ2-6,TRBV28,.,CASSFSGQGWAGANVLTF,TGTGCCAGCTCCTTTTCGGGACAGGGTTGGGCTGGGGCCAACGTCCTGACTTTC
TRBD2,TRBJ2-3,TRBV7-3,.,CASSLSAGGGSGTDTQYF,TGTGCCAGCAGCCTTTCAGCGGGAGGTGGGTCTGGCACAGATACGCAGTATTTT
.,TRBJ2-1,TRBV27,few,CASGGASGYNEQFF,TGTGCCAGCGGGGGGGCTAGCGGCTACAATGAGCAGTTCTTC
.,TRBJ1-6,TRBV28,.,CASSTEPDSIHSPLHF,TGTGCCAGCAGTACCGAACCGGACAGTATCCATTCACCCCTCCACTTT
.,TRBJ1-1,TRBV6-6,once,CASTAGSEAFF,TGTGCCAGCACAGCGGGAAGTGAAGCTTTCTTT
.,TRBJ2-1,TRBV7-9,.,CASSLTPLWGADEQFF,TGTGCCAGCAGCTTAACCCCGCTTTGGGGGGCGGATGAGCAGTTCTTC
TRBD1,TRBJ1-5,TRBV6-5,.,CASSEGAHQPQHF,TGTGCCAGCAGTGAGGGGGCGCATCAGCCCCAGCATTTT
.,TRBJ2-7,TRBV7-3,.,CASSLIGRAEQYF,TGTGCCAGCAGCTTAATTGGCCGGGCCGAGCAGTACTTC
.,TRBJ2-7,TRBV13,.,CASSLRQGEDEQYF,TGTGCCAGCAGCTTAAGGCAGGGGGAGGACGAGCAGTACTTC
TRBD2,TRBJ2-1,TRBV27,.,CASSLLSGLADPYNEQFF,TGTGCCAGCAGTTTACTGTCGGGGCTAGCGGACCCATACAATGAGCAGTTCTTC
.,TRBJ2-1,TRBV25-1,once,CASSELGNEQFF,TGTGCCAGCAGTGAACTGGGTAATGAGCAGTTCTTC
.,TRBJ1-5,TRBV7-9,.,CASSLANQPQHF,TGTGCCAGCAGCTTGGCGAATCAGCCCCAGCATTTT
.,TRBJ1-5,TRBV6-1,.,CASSQDSWATQPQHF,TGTGCCAGCAGCCAGGACTCCTGGGCAACCCAGCCCCAGCATTTT
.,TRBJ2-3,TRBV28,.,CASSFGRSSTDTQYF,TGTGCCAGCAGTTTCGGGCGGTCTAGCACAGATACGCAGTATTTT
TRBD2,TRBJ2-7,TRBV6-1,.,CASTPGTSVDEQYF,TGTGCCAGTACTCCCGGGACTAGCGTAGACGAGCAGTACTTC
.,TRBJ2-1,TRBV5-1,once,CASSPEWAGYSYNEQFF,TGCGCCAGCAGCCCGGAGTGGGCGGGCTACTCCTACAATGAGCAGTTCTTC
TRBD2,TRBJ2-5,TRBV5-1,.,CASSPMGLAGVQETQYF,TGCGCCAGCAGCCCCATGGGACTAGCGGGAGTCCAAGAGACCCAGTACTTC
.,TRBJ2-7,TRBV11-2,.,CASIFPGYEQYF,TGTGCCAGCATCTTTCCTGGATACGAGCAGTACTTC
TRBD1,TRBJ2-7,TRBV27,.,CASSRTGPSSYEQYF,TGTGCCAGCAGCCGGACAGGGCCGAGCTCCTACGAGCAGTACTTC
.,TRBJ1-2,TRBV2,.,CASSEGTKSYGYTF,TGTGCCAGCAGTGAAGGGACAAAGAGCTATGGCTACACCTTC
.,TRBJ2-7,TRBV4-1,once,CASSHLWGRSRYEQYF,TGCGCCAGCAGCCACCTCTGGGGGAGGAGCCGCTACGAGCAGTACTTC
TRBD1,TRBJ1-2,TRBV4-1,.,CASSQERTGLYGYTF,TGCGCCAGCAGCCAAGAACGGACAGGTCTCTATGGCTACACCTTC
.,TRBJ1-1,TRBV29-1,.,CSGENTEAFF,TGCAGCGGTGAGAACACTGAAGCTTTCTTT
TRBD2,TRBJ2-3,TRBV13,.,CASSPSGITDTQYF,TGTGCCAGCAGCCCTAGCGGGATCACAGATACGCAGTATTTT
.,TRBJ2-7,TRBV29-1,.,CSVVLGTHYEQYF,TGCAGCGTTGTCCTTGGTACCCACTACGAGCAGTACTTC
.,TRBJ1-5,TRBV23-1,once,CASSQVVGVQPQHF,TGCGCCAGCAGTCAGGTCGTGGGTGTTCAGCCCCAGCATTTT
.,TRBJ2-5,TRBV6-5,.,CASSYRGRSETQYF,TGTGCCAGCAGTTACAGGGGCCGTTCGGAGACCCAGTACTTC
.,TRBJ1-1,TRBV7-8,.,CASSGLSAGMNTEAFF,TGTGCCAGCAGCGGGCTTTCGGCAGGGATGAACACTGAAGCTTTCTTT
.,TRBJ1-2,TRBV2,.,CASSEDQLLGLWYGYTF,TGTGCCAGCAGTGAGGACCAATTGTTGGGGTTATGGTATGGCTACACCTTC
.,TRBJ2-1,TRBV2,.,CASSEGPINEQFF,TGTGCCAGCAGTGAAGGACCAATCAATGAGCAGTTCTTC
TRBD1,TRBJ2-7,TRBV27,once,CASSLGIRPRDRGNEQYF,TGTGCCAGCAGTTTAGGAATCCGCCCCCGGGACAGGGGTAACGAGCAGTACTTC
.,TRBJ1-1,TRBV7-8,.,CASSLLTGSNTEAFF,TGTGCCAGCAGCTTATTGACAGGTTCGAACACTGAAGCTTTCTTT